This T cell receptor (beta chain) was sequenced in a study of T cells in Graves' hyperthyroidism and ophthalmopathy. The sample holds many counts of this clonotype. Using RNA transcripts as the source, TCR beta CDR3 regions were amplified. When the TCR CDR3 underwent first-round RT-PCR, the HTBI primer set was used. Each CDR3 protein is one row after TCRdb ran MiXCR on the multiplex PCR reads. The sample lists under 350,000 distinct CDR3 sequences; roughly 13% were seen once. The germline V and J ends were trimmed by 1 base and 6 bases, with 17 bases remaining between them. CDR1 is LGHDT, CDR2 YNNKEL, per germline (reference sequence). The length of the CDR3 is 16 residues.

Sequenced: blood. The chain recombines TRBV3-1 with TRBJ2-3; D possibly corresponds to TRBD1 (5 bases). This TCR derives from a woman aged 25 to 39 with Graves' hyperthyroidism that later progressed to Graves' ophthalmopathy. The DNA of the CDR3 is TGTGCCAGCAGCCAAGCTACAGGTCTCGCAGGGGATACGCAGTATTTT. Its protein is CASSQATGLAGDTQYF.